This T cell receptor (beta chain) was recorded in a study of T-cell memory formation after mild COVID-19. Constant-segment primers were used for 5'RACE, and the resulting TCR alpha and TCR beta cDNA libraries carried sample barcodes and UMIs. TCRdb re-called the 5' RACE reads with MiXCR, one entry per CDR3 protein. The data hold over 120,000 distinct CDR3 sequences, with about 19% observed a single time. Germline V gene lookup returns CDR1 SGHTA and CDR2 FQGNSA. Trimming removed 1 base from V and 1 base from J, with 10 bases in between. CDR3 length equals 15 residues. The source is an adult woman who had mild COVID-19 (a few samples of this study predate the infection). Cell type and time point are not known. The gene calls are TRBV7-2 and TRBJ2-5, with D unresolved. Source material: PBMCs or a T cell subset sorted from them (not recorded which). The CDR3 region has the DNA TGTGCCAGCAGCTTAGTTGTGGGTTTCCAAGAGACCCAGTACTTC. It is translated as CASSLVVGFQETQYF.